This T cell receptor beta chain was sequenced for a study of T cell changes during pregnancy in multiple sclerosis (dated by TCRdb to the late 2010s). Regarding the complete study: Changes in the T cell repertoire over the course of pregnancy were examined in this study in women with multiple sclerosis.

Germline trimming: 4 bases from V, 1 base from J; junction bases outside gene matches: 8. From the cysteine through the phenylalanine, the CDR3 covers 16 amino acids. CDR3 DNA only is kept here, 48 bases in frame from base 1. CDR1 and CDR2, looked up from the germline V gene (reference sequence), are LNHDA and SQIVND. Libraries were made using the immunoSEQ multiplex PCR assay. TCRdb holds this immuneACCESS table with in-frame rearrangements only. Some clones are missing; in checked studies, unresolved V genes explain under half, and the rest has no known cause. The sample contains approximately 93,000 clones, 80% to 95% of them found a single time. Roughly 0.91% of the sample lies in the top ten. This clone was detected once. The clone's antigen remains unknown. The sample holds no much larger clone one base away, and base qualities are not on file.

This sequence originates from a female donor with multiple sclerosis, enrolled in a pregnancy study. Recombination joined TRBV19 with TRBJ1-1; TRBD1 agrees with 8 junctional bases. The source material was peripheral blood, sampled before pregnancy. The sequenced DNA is TGTGCCAGTAGTACCGGACAGGGAGCGGGGAACACTGAAGCTTTCTTT. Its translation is CASSTGQGAGNTEAFF.